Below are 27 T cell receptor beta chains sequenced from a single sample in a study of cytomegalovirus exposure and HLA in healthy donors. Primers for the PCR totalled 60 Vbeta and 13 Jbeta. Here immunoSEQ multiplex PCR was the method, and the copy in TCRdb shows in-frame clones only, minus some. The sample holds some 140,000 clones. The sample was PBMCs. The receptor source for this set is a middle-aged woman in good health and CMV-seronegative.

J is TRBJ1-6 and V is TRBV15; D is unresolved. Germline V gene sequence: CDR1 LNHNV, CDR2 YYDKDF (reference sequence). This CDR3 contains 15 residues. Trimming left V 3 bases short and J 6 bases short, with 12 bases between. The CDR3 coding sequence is TGTGCCACCAGCAGGGTTACTCAAGCTAATTCACCCCTCCACTTT. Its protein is CATSRVTQANSPLHF.

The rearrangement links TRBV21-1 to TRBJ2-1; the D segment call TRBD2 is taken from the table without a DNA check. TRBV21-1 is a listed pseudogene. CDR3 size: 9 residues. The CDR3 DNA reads TGTGTTAGAACCGTTGAGCAGTTCTTC. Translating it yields CVRTVEQFF.

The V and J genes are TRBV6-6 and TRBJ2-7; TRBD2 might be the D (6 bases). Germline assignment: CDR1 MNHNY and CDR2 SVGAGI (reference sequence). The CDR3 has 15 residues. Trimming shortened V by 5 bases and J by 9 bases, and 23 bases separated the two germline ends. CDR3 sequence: CASSPLGLREPRQYF. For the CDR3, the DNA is TGTGCCAGCAGTCCCTTGGGGCTGCGGGAACCTAGGCAGTACTTC.

CDR3 protein: CASSPGGQRDTIYF. CDR3 sequence (DNA): TGTGCCAGCTCACCTGGAGGGCAAAGGGACACCATATATTTT. The chain is built from TRBV18 and TRBJ1-3; no clear D gene. The CDR3 has 14 amino acids. V shed 3 bases and J shed 8 bases, with 14 bases lying between them. Germline CDR1 is KGHSH and CDR2 is LQKENI.

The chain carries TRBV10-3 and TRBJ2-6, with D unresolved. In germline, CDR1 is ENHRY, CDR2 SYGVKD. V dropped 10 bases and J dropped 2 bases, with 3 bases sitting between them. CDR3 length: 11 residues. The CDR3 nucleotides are TGTGCCAGTACTGGGGCCAACGTCCTGACTTTC. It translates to CASTGANVLTF.

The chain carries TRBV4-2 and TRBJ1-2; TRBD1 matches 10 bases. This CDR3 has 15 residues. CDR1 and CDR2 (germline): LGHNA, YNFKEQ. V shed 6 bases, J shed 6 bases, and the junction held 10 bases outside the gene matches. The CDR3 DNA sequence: TGTGCCAGCAGTTCCAGTGGACAGGGGGTCGATGGCTACACCTTC. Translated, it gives CASSSSGQGVDGYTF.

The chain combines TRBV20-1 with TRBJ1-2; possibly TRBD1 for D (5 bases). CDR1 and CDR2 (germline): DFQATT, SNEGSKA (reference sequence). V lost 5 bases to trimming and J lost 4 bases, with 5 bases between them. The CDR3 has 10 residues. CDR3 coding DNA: TGCAGTGCTGACAGCTATGGCTACACCTTC. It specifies CSADSYGYTF.

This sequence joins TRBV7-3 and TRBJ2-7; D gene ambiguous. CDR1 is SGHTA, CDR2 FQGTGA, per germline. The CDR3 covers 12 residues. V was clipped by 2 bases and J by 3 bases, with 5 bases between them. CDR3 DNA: TGTGCCAGCAGCTTATCAGGCTACGAGCAGTACTTC. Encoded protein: CASSLSGYEQYF.

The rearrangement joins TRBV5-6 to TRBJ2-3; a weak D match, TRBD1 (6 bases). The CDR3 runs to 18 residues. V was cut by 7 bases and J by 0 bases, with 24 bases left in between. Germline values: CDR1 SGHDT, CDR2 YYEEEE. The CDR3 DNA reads TGTGCCAGCTCCCTAGTAGGACAGTTCCTTCTCAGCACAGATACGCAGTATTTT. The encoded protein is CASSLVGQFLLSTDTQYF.

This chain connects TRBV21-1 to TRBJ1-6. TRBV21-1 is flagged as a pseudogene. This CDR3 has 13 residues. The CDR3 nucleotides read TGTGCCAGCAGCAAGTTTCGGAATTCACCCCTCCACTTT. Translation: CASSKFRNSPLHF.

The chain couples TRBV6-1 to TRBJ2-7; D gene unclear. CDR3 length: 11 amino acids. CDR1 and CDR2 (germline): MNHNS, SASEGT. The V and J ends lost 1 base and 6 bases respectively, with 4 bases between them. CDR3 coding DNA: TGTGCCAGCAGTGAAGGAGGCGAGCAGTACTTC. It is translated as CASSEGGEQYF.

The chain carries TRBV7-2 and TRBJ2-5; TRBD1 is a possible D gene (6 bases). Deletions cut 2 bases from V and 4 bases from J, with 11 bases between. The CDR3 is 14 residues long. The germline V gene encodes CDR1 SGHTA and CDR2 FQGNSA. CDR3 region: CASSLSRGPETQYF. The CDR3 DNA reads TGTGCCAGCAGCTTAAGCAGGGGCCCAGAGACCCAGTACTTC.

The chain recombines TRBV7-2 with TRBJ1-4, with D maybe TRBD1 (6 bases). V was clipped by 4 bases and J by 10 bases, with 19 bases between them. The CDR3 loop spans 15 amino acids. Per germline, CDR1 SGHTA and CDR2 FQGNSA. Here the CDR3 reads CASSSQGGRMAKLFF. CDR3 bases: TGTGCCAGCAGCTCGCAAGGGGGTCGGATGGCAAAACTGTTTTTT.

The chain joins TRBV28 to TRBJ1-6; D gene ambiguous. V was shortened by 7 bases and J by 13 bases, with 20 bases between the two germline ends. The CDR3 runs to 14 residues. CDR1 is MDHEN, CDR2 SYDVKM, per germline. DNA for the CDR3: TGTGCCAGCAACCTCAAGGTAGCGGGTCTCCCCCTCCACTTT. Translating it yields CASNLKVAGLPLHF.

CDR3 residues: CASIPDRGNRLTDTQYF. DNA for the CDR3: TGTGCCAGCATACCGGACAGGGGGAATCGCCTCACAGATACGCAGTATTTT. The chain employs TRBV25-1 and TRBJ2-3; 10 bases align to TRBD1. Trimming cost V 7 bases and J 2 bases; bases outside gene matches: 12. This CDR3 has 17 amino acids. CDR1 is MGHDK and CDR2 is SYGVNS in the germline V gene.

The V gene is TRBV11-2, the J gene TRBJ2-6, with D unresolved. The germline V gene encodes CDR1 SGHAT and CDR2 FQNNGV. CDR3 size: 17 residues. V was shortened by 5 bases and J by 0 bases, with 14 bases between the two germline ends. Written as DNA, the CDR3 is TGTGCCAGCAGCCAAGAACCAGTATCCTCTGGGGCCAACGTCCTGACTTTC. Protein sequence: CASSQEPVSSGANVLTF. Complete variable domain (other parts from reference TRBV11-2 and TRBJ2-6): EAGVAQSPRYKIIEKRQSVAFWCNPISGHATLYWYQQILGQGPKLLIQFQNNGVVDDSQLPKDRFSAERLKGVDSTLKIQPAKLEDSAVYLCASSQEPVSSGANVLTFGAGSRLTVL.

The CDR3 spells CASSTLGGLRDTGGNTIYF. CDR3 DNA sequence: TGTGCCAGTAGTACCCTGGGGGGGCTACGGGACACAGGGGGAAACACCATATATTTT. The rearrangement links TRBV19 to TRBJ1-3; possibly TRBD1 for D (6 bases). The CDR3 totals 19 residues. The ends were cut back, 4 bases at V and 4 bases at J, with 26 bases in the middle. CDR1 LNHDA and CDR2 SQIVND come from the germline V gene (reference sequence).

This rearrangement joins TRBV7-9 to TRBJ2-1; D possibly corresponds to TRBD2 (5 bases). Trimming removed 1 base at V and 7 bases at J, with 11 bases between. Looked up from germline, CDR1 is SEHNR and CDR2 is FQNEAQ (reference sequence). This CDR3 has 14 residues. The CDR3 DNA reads TGTGCCAGCAGCTTAGGCTTTCGCGGGAATGAGCAGTTCTTC. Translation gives CASSLGFRGNEQFF.

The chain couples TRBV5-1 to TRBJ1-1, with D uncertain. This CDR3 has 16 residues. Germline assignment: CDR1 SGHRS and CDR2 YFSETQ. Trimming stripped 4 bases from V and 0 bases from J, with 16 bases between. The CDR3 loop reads CASSVGTGLMNTEAFF. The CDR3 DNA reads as TGCGCCAGCAGCGTAGGAACCGGACTCATGAACACTGAAGCTTTCTTT.

CDR3: CASSWTAGGSYEQYV. The CDR3 nucleotides are TGTGCCAGCTCATGGACAGCCGGCGGTTCCTACGAGCAGTACGTC. V usage is TRBV18 and J usage is TRBJ2-7; weak D call: TRBD1 (6 bases). Trimming pared 5 bases from V and 1 base from J, leaving 15 bases between. CDR3 length: 15 amino acids. The germline V gene encodes CDR1 KGHSH and CDR2 LQKENI.

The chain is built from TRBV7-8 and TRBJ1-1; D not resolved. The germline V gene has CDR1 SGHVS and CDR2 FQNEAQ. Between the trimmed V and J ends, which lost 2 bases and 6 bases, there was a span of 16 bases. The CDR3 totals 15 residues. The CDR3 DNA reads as TGTGCCAGCAGCTTAAGGCTGGGTGGGCGAGCTGAAGCTTTCTTT. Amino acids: CASSLRLGGRAEAFF.

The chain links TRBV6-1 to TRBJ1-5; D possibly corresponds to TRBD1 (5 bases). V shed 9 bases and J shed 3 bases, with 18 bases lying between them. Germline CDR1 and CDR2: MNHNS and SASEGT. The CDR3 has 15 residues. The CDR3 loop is CASTSKQAFNQPQHF. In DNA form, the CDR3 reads TGTGCCAGTACAAGTAAACAGGCCTTCAATCAGCCCCAGCATTTT.

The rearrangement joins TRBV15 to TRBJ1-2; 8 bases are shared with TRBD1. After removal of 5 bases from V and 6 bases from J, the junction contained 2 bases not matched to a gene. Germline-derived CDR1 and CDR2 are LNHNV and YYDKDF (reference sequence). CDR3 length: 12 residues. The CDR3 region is CATSETGDGYTF. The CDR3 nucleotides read TGTGCCACCAGCGAGACAGGGGATGGCTACACCTTC. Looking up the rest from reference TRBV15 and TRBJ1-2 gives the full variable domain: DAMVIQNPRYQVTQFGKPVTLSCSQTLNHNVMYWYQQKSSQAPKLLFHYYDKDFNNEADTPDNFQSRRPNTSFCFLDIRSPGLGDTAMYLCATSETGDGYTFGSGTRLTVV.

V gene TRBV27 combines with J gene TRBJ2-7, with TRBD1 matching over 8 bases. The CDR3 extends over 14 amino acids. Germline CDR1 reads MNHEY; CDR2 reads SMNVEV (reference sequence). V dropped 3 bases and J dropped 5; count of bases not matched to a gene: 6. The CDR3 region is CASSLWTGLNEQYF. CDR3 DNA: TGTGCCAGCAGTTTGTGGACAGGGCTTAACGAGCAGTACTTC.

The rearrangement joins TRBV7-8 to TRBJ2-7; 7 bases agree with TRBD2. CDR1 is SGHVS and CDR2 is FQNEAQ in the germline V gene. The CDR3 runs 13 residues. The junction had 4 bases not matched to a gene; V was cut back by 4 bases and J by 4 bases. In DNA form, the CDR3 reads TGTGCCAGCAGCTCTATAGCGGGTTACGAGCAGTACTTC. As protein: CASSSIAGYEQYF.

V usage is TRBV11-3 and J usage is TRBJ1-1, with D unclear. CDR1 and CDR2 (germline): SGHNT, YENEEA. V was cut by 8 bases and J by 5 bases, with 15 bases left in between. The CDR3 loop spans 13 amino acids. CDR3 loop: CASGPLGRTEAFF. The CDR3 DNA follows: TGTGCCAGCGGACCCCTTGGGAGGACTGAAGCTTTCTTT.

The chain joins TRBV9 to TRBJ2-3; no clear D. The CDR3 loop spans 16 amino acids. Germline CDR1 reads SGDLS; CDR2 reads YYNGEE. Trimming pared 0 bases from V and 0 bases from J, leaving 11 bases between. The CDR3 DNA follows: TGTGCCAGCAGCGTAGAGGCGGCAACTAGCACAGATACGCAGTATTTT. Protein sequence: CASSVEAATSTDTQYF.